The clone carrying this T cell receptor beta chain occurred once. The record originates from a study of neoadjuvant nivolumab and ipilimumab in lung cancer. Across the study: The combination arm added day-1 ipilimumab 1 mg/kg to nivolumab 3 mg/kg on days 1, 15, 29.

TCRdb's table, derived via immunoSEQ multiplex PCR, lists solely in-frame clones and lacks some. This table has roughly 13,000 clones, 95% appearing once. The CDR3 runs to 17 residues. Germline V lookup: CDR1 LNHDA, CDR2 SQIVND (reference sequence). V lost 0 bases and J 0 bases, leaving 12 bases between the germline ends. V and J are TRBV19 and TRBJ1-5; D call uncertain. The sequences come from peripheral blood, collected after neoadjuvant nivolumab, alone or with ipilimumab, at or shortly before surgery. The clonotype was recovered from an adult with non-small cell lung cancer. The CDR3 loop is CASSIDLLPFSNQPQHF. CDR3 sequence (DNA): TGTGCCAGTAGTATAGATCTATTGCCTTTTAGCAATCAGCCCCAGCATTTT.